What follows describes a single T cell receptor (beta chain). Its antigen remains unknown. The table came from immunoSEQ multiplex PCR; TCRdb's copy has only in-frame clones and leaves some out. The sample has roughly 76,000 clones; 70% to 90% are singletons. The entry originates in a study of T cell responses to AZD1222 COVID-19 vaccine. Whole-study findings and limits: Along spike, vaccine-associated CD4 TCRs were found throughout, with dominance at 160-218 and 743-854.

V was clipped by 6 bases and J by 8 bases; unmatched bases: 6. The CDR3 spans 14 residues. The germline V gene encodes CDR1 SNHLY and CDR2 FYNNEI. J is TRBJ1-4 and V is TRBV2; TRBD1 matches 10 bases. This specimen was peripheral blood, taken on day 0 of AZD1222 vaccination. This clonotype was sampled from an adult in good health. The chain's CDR3 is CASRKGQGDEKLFF. CDR3 in DNA: TGTGCCAGCAGGAAAGGACAGGGGGACGAAAAACTGTTTTTT. Full variable domain (missing parts from reference TRBV2 and TRBJ1-4): EPEVTQTPSHQVTQMGQEVILRCVPISNHLYFYWYRQILGQKVEFLVSFYNNEISEKSEIFDDQFSVERPDGSNFTLKIRSTKLEDSAMYFCASRKGQGDEKLFFGSGTQLSVL.